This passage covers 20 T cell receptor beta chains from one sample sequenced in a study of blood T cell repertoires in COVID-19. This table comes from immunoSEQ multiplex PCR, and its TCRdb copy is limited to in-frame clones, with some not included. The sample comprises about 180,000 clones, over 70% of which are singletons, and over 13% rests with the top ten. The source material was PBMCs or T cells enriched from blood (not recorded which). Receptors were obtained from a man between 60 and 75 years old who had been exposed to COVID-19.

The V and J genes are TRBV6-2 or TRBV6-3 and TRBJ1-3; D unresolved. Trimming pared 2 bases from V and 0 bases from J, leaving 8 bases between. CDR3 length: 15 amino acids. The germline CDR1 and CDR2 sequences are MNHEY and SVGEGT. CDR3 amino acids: CASSYAEHSGNTIYF. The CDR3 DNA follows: TGTGCCAGCAGTTACGCAGAACACTCTGGAAACACCATATATTTT.

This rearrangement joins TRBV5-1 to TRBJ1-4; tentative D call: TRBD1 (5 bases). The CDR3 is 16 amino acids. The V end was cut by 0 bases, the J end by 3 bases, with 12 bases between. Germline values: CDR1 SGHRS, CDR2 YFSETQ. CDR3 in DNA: TGCGCCAGCAGCTTGGGGACACTTGCTGCTAATGAAAAACTGTTTTTT. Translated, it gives CASSLGTLAANEKLFF.

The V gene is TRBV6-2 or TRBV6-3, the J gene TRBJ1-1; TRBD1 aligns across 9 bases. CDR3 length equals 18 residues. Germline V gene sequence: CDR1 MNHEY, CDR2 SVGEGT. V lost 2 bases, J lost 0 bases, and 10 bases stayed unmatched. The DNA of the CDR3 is TGTGCCAGCAGTTACCCAACCGGGACAGGGAGATTGAACACTGAAGCTTTCTTT. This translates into CASSYPTGTGRLNTEAFF.

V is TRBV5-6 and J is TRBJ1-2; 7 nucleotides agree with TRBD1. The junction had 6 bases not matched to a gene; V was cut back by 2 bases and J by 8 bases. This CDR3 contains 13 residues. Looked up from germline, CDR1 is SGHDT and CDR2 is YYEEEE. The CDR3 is CASSFNTGVGYTF. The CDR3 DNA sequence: TGTGCCAGCAGCTTTAATACAGGGGTAGGCTACACCTTC.

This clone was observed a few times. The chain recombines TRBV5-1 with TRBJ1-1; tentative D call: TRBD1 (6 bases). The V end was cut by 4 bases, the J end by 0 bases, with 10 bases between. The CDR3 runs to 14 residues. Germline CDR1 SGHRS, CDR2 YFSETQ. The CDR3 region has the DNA TGCGCCAGCAGCATAGGACAGATGAACACTGAAGCTTTCTTT. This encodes CASSIGQMNTEAFF.

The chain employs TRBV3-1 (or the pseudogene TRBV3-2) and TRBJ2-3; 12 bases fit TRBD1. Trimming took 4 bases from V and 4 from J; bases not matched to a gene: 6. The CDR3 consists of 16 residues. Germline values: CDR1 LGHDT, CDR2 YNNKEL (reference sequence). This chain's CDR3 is CASSPPGQGASDTQYF. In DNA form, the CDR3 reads TGTGCCAGCAGCCCTCCGGGACAGGGGGCGTCAGATACGCAGTATTTT.

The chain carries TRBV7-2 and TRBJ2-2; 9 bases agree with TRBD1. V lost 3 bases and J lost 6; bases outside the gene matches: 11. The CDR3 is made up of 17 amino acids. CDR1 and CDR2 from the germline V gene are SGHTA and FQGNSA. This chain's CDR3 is CASSFGPGTGMAGELFF. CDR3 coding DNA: TGTGCCAGCAGCTTCGGTCCCGGGACAGGGATGGCCGGGGAGCTGTTTTTT. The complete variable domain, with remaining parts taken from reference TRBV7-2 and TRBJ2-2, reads GAGVSQSPSNKVTEKGKDVELRCDPISGHTALYWYRQSLGQGLEFLIYFQGNSAPDKSGLPSDRFSAERTGGSVSTLTIQRTQQEDSAVYLCASSFGPGTGMAGELFFGEGSRLTVL.

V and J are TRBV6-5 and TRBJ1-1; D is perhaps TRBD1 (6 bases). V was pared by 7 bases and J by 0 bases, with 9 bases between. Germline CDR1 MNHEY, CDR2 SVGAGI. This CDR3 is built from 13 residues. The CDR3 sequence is CASNGQLNTEAFF. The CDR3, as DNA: TGTGCCAGCAACGGACAGTTGAACACTGAAGCTTTCTTT.

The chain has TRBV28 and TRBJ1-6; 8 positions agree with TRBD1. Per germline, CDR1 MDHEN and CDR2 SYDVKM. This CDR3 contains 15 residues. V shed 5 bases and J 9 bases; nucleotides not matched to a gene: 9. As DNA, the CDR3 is TGTGCCAGCAGTAGTATGGACAGGGCGGTTTCACCCCTCCACTTT. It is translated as CASSSMDRAVSPLHF.

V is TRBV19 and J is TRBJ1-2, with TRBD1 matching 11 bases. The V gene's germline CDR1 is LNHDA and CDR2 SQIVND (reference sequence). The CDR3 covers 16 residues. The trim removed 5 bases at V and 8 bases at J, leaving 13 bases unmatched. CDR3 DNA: TGTGCCAGTAGTCCCCGGACAGGGGGCGGTCTTCCCGGCTACACCTTC. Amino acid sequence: CASSPRTGGGLPGYTF.

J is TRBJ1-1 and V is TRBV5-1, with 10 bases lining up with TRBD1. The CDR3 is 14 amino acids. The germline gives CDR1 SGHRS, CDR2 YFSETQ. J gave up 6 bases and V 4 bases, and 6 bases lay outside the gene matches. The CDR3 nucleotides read TGCGCCAGCAGCCCGGGGACAGGGGTCCCTGAAGCTTTCTTT. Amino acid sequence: CASSPGTGVPEAFF.

The CDR3 sequence: CASLLVEGYTF. For the CDR3, the DNA is TGTGCCAGCCTCCTGGTGGAGGGCTACACCTTC. The chain has TRBV7-9 and TRBJ1-2; D is uncertain. V was cut by 8 bases and J by 8 bases, with 12 bases left in between. Germline CDR1 is SEHNR and CDR2 is FQNEAQ (reference sequence). The CDR3 loop spans 11 amino acids.

The CDR3 sequence: CASSTPGGDRPYTEAFF. Here the CDR3 DNA reads TGTGCCAGCAGTACACCCGGAGGGGACAGGCCCTACACTGAAGCTTTCTTT. This rearrangement joins TRBV27 to TRBJ1-1; 8 nucleotides agree with TRBD1. Germline lookup yields CDR1 MNHEY and CDR2 SMNVEV (reference sequence). The CDR3 totals 17 residues. Trimming took 5 bases from V and 3 from J; bases not matched to a gene: 14.

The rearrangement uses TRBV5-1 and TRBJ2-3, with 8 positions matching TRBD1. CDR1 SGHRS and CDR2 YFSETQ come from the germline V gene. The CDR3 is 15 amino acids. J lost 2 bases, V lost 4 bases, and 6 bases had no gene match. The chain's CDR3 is CASSAGTGVTDTQYF. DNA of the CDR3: TGCGCCAGCAGCGCCGGGACAGGCGTCACAGATACGCAGTATTTT.

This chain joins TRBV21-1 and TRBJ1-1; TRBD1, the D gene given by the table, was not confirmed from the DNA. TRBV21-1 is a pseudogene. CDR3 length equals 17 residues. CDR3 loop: CASSHGLGQEKNTEAFF. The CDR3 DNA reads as TGTGCCAGCAGTCACGGACTGGGACAGGAGAAGAACACTGAAGCTTTCTTT.

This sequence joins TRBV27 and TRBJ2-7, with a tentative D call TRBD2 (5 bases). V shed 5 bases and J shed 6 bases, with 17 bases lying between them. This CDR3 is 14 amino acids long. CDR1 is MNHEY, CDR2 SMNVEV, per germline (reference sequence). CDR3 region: CASSPAGMGSEQYF. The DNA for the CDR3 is TGTGCCAGCAGTCCAGCCGGGATGGGAAGCGAGCAGTACTTC.

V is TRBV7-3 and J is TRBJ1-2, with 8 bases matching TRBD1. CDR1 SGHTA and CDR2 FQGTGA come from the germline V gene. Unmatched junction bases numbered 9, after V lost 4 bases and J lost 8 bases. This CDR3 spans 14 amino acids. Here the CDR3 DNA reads TGTGCCAGCAGCTCCGACAGGGGTCTCGGGGGCTACACCTTC. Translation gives CASSSDRGLGGYTF.

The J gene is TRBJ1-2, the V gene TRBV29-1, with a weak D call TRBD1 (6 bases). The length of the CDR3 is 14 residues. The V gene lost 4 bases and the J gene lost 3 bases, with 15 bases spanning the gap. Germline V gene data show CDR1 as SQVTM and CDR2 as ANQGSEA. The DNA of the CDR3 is TGCAGCGTTGCTGTCGGGGGGCAGGACTATGGCTACACCTTC. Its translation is CSVAVGGQDYGYTF.

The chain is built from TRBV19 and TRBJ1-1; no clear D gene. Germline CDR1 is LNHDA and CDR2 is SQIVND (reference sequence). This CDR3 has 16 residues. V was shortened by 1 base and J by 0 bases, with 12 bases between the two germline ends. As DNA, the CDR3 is TGTGCCAGTAGTATAGTTGGCGGTTTCATGAACACTGAAGCTTTCTTT. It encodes CASSIVGGFMNTEAFF. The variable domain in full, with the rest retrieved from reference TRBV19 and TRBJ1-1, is DGGITQSPKYLFRKEGQNVTLSCEQNLNHDAMYWYRQDPGQGLRLIYYSQIVNDFQKGDIAEGYSVSREKKESFPLTVTSAQKNPTAFYLCASSIVGGFMNTEAFFGQGTRLTVV.

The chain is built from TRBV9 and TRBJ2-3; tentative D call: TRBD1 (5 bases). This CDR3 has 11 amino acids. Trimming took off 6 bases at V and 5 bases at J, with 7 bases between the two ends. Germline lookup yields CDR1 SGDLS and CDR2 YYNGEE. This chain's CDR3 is CASNTGDTQYF. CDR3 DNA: TGTGCCAGCAACACAGGAGATACGCAGTATTTT.